This T cell receptor beta chain was retrieved from a study of T cells after yellow fever vaccination. Across the study: Preparation used SMART-Seq v4 Ultra Low Input for the low-cell-number fractions. Whole-study findings and limits: The presence of abundant clonotypes contaminating from the bulk population was possible in FACS-sorted repertoires. A large majority of primary-vaccination clones showed up again after the booster (around 96% CD4, roughly 88% CD8).

5'RACE template switching generated TCR cDNA, adding a universal primer site and UMIs. TCRdb analysed the 5' RACE reads with MiXCR anew, one entry per CDR3 protein. The table records 300,000 to 350,000 distinct CDR3 sequences, about 10% of them present only once. A word on this clonotype: The antigen remains unidentified.

This CDR3 has 16 residues. Germline lookup yields CDR1 LGHNA and CDR2 YNFKEQ. J was trimmed by 1 base and V by 2 bases; bases with no gene match: 3. Sequences were derived from CD4+ T cells sorted from PBMCs, sampled 45 days after the yellow fever booster vaccination. This sequence originates from a man aged 18 to 29 who received the YFV17D yellow fever vaccine. The chain uses TRBV4-2 and TRBJ2-5; TRBD2 matches 11 bases. The CDR3 reads CASSQLGLAAQETQYF. The CDR3 DNA follows: TGTGCCAGCAGCCAACTGGGACTAGCGGCCCAAGAGACCCAGTACTTC.